This TCR beta chain was retrieved from a study of blood T cell repertoires in COVID-19. Across the study: PBMCs, B-cell-depleted T cells, or T cells were the source of the cDNA or gDNA that made up the material.

The V end lost 3 bases, the J end lost 1 base, and 9 bases lay between the germline ends. CDR3 length equals 13 residues. Germline CDR1 and CDR2: GTSNPN and SVGIG (reference sequence). Generated by immunoSEQ multiplex PCR, the TCRdb table keeps only in-frame clones and is missing some. The table records some 71,000 clones, 90% of them present only once. What was sequenced was peripheral blood. The chain uses TRBV30 and TRBJ1-2, with unresolved D. This TCR came from a woman aged 18 to 35 with acute or convalescent COVID-19. In DNA, the CDR3 is TGTGCCTGGAGGGCTAGCTTTAACTATGGCTACACCTTC. Translated: CAWRASFNYGYTF.